Listed below are T cell receptor beta chains from one sample, sequenced in a study of early T cells in non-severe SARS-CoV-2 infection. Via MiXCR, TCRdb re-called the 5' RACE reads, giving one row per CDR3 protein. The sample includes about 86,000 distinct CDR3 sequences, around 14% of them seen just once. Sequencing input: whole blood. All receptors come from an adult who was a healthcare worker with PCR-confirmed SARS-CoV-2 infection or an uninfected control (not recorded which). The CDR3 runs from the conserved cysteine through the conserved F or W. Each record gives: V gene, J gene, clone size, D gene, CDR3 protein, CDR3 DNA. A D gene is named only where the DNA matches it firmly. Where a row states a size, it is once, few, many or the class of an expanded clone; other rows omit it.

V gene: TRBV5-5; J gene: TRBJ1-2; clone size: NA; D gene: TRBD1; CDR3 protein: CASSAPTGVDGYTF; CDR3 DNA: TGTGCCAGCAGCGCCCCGACAGGGGTTGATGGCTACACCTTC
V gene: TRBV15; J gene: TRBJ2-1; clone size: NA; D gene: NA; CDR3 protein: CATSRAFGGDEQFF; CDR3 DNA: TGTGCCACCAGCAGAGCCTTTGGGGGCGATGAGCAGTTCTTC
V gene: TRBV28; J gene: TRBJ1-1; clone size: NA; D gene: NA; CDR3 protein: CASDVQGRLGSGAFF; CDR3 DNA: TGTGCCAGTGATGTTCAGGGGCGACTTGGCTCTGGGGCTTTCTTT
V gene: TRBV7-3; J gene: TRBJ2-3; clone size: many; D gene: NA; CDR3 protein: CASSPGRNYPSSTDTQYF; CDR3 DNA: TGTGCCAGCAGCCCCGGACGGAACTATCCCTCTAGCACAGATACGCAGTATTTT
V gene: TRBV5-4; J gene: TRBJ2-7; clone size: NA; D gene: NA; CDR3 protein: CASSFVASEQYF; CDR3 DNA: TGTGCCAGCAGCTTCGTGGCAAGCGAGCAGTACTTC
V gene: TRBV4-1; J gene: TRBJ2-7; clone size: NA; D gene: NA; CDR3 protein: CASSQIKWGRGTYEHYF; CDR3 DNA: NA
V gene: TRBV5-1; J gene: TRBJ1-2; clone size: NA; D gene: TRBD1; CDR3 protein: CASSLGTGTSYGYTF; CDR3 DNA: TGCGCCAGCAGCTTGGGGACAGGGACCTCCTATGGCTACACCTTC
V gene: TRBV13; J gene: TRBJ2-7; clone size: few; D gene: NA; CDR3 protein: CASSVEGTYEQYF; CDR3 DNA: TGTGCCAGCAGCGTGGAAGGGACCTACGAGCAGTACTTC
V gene: TRBV5-1; J gene: TRBJ2-4; clone size: NA; D gene: TRBD1; CDR3 protein: CASSPGQGLAKNIQYF; CDR3 DNA: TGCGCCAGCAGCCCCGGACAGGGCTTAGCCAAAAACATTCAGTACTTC
V gene: TRBV6-5; J gene: TRBJ2-5; clone size: NA; D gene: TRBD1; CDR3 protein: CASRLQGIRETQYF; CDR3 DNA: TGTGCCAGCAGGCTACAGGGGATCAGAGAGACCCAGTACTTC
V gene: TRBV27; J gene: TRBJ2-7; clone size: NA; D gene: TRBD2; CDR3 protein: CASSSLLLTSRSYEQYF; CDR3 DNA: TGTGCCAGCAGTTCCCTACTCCTGACTAGCCGCTCCTACGAGCAGTACTTC
V gene: TRBV4-1; J gene: TRBJ1-5; clone size: NA; D gene: NA; CDR3 protein: CASSAGAYNQPQHF; CDR3 DNA: TGCGCCAGCAGTGCGGGGGCCTACAATCAGCCCCAGCATTTT
V gene: TRBV7-9; J gene: TRBJ2-2; clone size: few; D gene: NA; CDR3 protein: CASSLWGDTGELFF; CDR3 DNA: TGTGCCAGCAGCTTATGGGGGGACACCGGGGAGCTGTTTTTT
V gene: TRBV4-1; J gene: TRBJ2-7; clone size: few; D gene: TRBD1; CDR3 protein: CASSHPLGSGGTYEQYF; CDR3 DNA: TGCGCCAGCAGCCACCCCTTAGGGTCAGGGGGCACCTACGAGCAGTACTTC
V gene: TRBV19; J gene: TRBJ2-7; clone size: few; D gene: NA; CDR3 protein: CASSIGLRGYEQYF; CDR3 DNA: TGTGCCAGTAGTATAGGTCTACGAGGGTACGAGCAGTACTTC
V gene: TRBV11-2; J gene: TRBJ2-1; clone size: NA; D gene: TRBD1; CDR3 protein: CASSRWDRDYNEQFF; CDR3 DNA: TGTGCCAGCAGCCGATGGGACAGGGATTACAATGAGCAGTTCTTC
V gene: TRBV7-8; J gene: TRBJ2-4; clone size: few; D gene: NA; CDR3 protein: CASSSGTLMGNIQYF; CDR3 DNA: TGTGCCAGCAGCTCTGGGACCCTCATGGGAAACATTCAGTACTTC